This record looks at one T cell receptor beta chain sequence and its context. What it recognizes is unknown. The use of genomic DNA as template underpinned the TCR beta VDJ and CDR3 profiling. TCRdb used MiXCR to reprocess the reads, holding one entry per CDR3 protein. The sample shows about 110,000 distinct CDR3 sequences, under 60% of them seen only once. The sample belongs to a study of CD8+CD57+ T cells in acquired aplastic anemia. For the study at large: When averaged, DNA from sorted CD4+ and CD8+ cells came to 2.5 to 3.5 ug. Some 10 million reads were obtained on average for healthy donor CD4+ cells. Study-level results: Between patients and controls, around 31 CD8+ CDR3 sequences were found in common. Any difference that existed in CD8+ Simpson's diversity between patients and controls was not significant.

V was clipped by 5 bases and J by 1 base, with 11 bases between them. CDR1 and CDR2 from the germline V gene are SEHNR and FQNEAQ (reference sequence). This CDR3 region has 14 residues. This sequence joins TRBV7-9 and TRBJ1-1; no clear D. Sequencing was done on a sample of sorted CD4+, CD8+, or CD8+CD57+ T cells (not recorded which) from PBMCs. The clonotype comes from a human donor in good health, serving as a control. The CDR3 region is CASSPWGPNTEAFF. The CDR3 nucleotides are TGTGCCAGCAGCCCTTGGGGTCCGAACACTGAAGCTTTCTTT. Supplemented by reference TRBV7-9 and TRBJ1-1, the full variable domain reads DTGVSQNPRHKITKRGQNVTFRCDPISEHNRLYWYRQTLGQGPEFLTYFQNEAQLEKSRLLSDRFSAERPKGSFSTLEIQRTEQGDSAMYLCASSPWGPNTEAFFGQGTRLTVV.